This T cell receptor (beta chain) was sequenced in a study of Tregs in tolerant kidney transplant recipients (dated by TCRdb to the late 2010s). About the study as a whole: The study applied TCRbeta sequencing to find donor-specific regulatory T cells before combined kidney and bone marrow transplantation and then followed those same cells after transplant.

The full study reports these points: Biological reproducibility was not directly addressed, though technical replication error appeared minimal. Donor-specific Treg expansion was found to exceed global Treg expansion in tolerant patients, suggesting antigen-driven rather than nonspecific expansion. The most biologically relevant and donor-specific TCRbeta repertoire appeared to be identified by expanding Tregs with activated donor B cells. Because the study included only a small number of patients, the results must be confirmed in larger populations and under other immunosuppression protocols. For some patients, the PCR primers changed as time went on, which meant samples from those patients could not be compared with one another at the nucleotide level.

Concerning this clone: Its specific antigen is unknown.

For TCRbeta CDR3 sequencing, genomic DNA was extracted from sorted cells using the QIAGEN DNeasy Blood and Tissue Kit. High-throughput TCRbeta CDR3 sequencing, including PCR amplification with bias correction and internal controls, was performed commercially through immunoSEQ. On the authors' methods: A unique productive TCRbeta sequence was defined by the CDR3 nucleotide sequence when primers matched, and otherwise by the CDR3 amino acid sequence together with the Vbeta and Jbeta genes. To correct for sorting error, sequences found in more than one sorted population at a frequency ratio of 2:1 or less were discarded, and the remaining shared sequences were assigned to the population with the higher frequency. A sequence was defined as donor-reactive if the sequence was expanded at least 5-fold in CFSE-low cells compared with unstimulated cells and had a frequency of at least 0.01% in CFSE-low cells. Repertoire divergence was quantified by Jensen-Shannon divergence using the top 100 TCRbeta sequences ranked by frequency. For samples with multiple sequencing runs, sorting error was corrected separately for each run before the runs were pooled. The clones in this table, taken by TCRdb from immuneACCESS, are in-frame only. Not every clone is retained; where verified, under half of the shortfall comes from an unresolved V gene, and the cause of the rest is unknown. The DNA gave D and trimming, while V, J and clone size come from that table. The sample's table lists a count of some 30,000 clones. The ten largest account for less than 2% of the sample.

Transplants used related donors with nonmyeloablative bone marrow transplantation; mixed chimerism was transient in the human trials. Thawed PBMCs were FACS-sorted into unstimulated Tregs (CD4+CD25+CD127-), CD4+ non-Tregs (CD4+CD25-), CD4 cells and CD8 cells. The patients were a handful of recipients of combined kidney and bone marrow transplants from the ITN036ST trial, and samples were available only for these trial subjects. Healthy control blood was processed to PBMCs with a Ficoll density gradient and then cryopreserved, whereas patient PBMCs were collected both before and after transplant. The clonotype was recovered from a human patient who received a combined kidney and bone marrow transplant. Some T cells present after a transplant may be cells of the graft donor. The input for sequencing was CD4+ T cells from blood (PBMCs), taken 24 months after the transplant.

Partial CDR3 DNA: TGTGCCCTCTCCGGGGGGGTGGGGAATGAG. The translation is CALSGGVGNE. The whole CDR3 protein is CALSGGVGNEQFF. The rearrangement combines TRBV10-3 with TRBJ2-1; the junction holds 8 bases that match TRBD2. The sequenced fragment ends 3 residues before the CDR3 boundary, so the rest is inferred from the germline J gene. V is pruned by 11 bases and J by 7 bases, leaving 10 bases of the junction without a gene match. Via the germline V gene, CDR1 is ENHRY and CDR2 SYGVKD. The CDR3 has 13 amino acids, counting the end cysteine and phenylalanine. Only the CDR3 bases that were read are kept: 30 of them, in frame from base 1.